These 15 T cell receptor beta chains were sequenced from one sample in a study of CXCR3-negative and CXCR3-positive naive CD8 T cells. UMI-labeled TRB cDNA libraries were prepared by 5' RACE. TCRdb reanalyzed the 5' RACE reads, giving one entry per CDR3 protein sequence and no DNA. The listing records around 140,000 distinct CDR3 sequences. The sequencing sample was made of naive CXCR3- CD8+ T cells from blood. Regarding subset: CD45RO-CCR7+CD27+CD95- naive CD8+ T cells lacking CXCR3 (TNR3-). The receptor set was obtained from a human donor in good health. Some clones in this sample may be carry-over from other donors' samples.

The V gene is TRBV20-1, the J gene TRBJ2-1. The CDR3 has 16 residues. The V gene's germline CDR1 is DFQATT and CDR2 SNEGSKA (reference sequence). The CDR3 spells CSARDFYGISYNEQFF.

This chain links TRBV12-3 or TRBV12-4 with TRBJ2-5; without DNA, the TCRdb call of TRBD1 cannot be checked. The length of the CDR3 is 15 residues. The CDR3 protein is CASRSSGQGKETQYF.

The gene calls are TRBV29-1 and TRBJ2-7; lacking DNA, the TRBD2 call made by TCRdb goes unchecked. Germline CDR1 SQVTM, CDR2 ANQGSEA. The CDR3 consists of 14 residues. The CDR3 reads CSVEVRAGTYEQYF.

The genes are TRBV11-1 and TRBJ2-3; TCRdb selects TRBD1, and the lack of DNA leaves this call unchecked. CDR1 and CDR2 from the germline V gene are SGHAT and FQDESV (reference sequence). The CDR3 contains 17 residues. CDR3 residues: CASSKPRDNRNTDTQYF.

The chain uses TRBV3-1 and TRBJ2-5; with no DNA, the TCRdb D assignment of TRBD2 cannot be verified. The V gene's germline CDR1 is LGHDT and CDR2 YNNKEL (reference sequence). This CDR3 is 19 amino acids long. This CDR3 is CASSQVELGLATIQETQYF.

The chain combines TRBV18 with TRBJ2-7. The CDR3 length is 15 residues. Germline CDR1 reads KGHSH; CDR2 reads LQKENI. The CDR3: CASSPPRGFSYEQYF.

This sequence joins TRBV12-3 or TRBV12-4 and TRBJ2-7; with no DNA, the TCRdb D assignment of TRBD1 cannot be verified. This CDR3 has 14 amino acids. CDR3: CASSLAPRGDEQYF.

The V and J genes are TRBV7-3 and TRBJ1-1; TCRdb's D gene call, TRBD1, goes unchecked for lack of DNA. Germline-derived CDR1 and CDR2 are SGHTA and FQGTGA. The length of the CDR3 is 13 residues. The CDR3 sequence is CASSFTQGEEAFF.

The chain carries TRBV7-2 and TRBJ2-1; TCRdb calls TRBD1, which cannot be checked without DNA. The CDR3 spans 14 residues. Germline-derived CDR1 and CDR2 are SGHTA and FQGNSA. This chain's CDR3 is CASRTPPMSNEQFF.

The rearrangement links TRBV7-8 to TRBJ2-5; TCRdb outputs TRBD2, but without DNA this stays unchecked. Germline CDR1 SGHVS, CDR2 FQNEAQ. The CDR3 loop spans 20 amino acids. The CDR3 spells CAITAYRPGTSGGGQETQYF.

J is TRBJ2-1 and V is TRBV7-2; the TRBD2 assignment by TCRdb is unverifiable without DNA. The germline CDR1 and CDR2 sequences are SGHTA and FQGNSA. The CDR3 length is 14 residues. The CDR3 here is CASALLAVYNEQFF.

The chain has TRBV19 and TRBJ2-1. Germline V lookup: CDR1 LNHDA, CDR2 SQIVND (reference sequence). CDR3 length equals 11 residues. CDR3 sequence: CASSAYNEQFF. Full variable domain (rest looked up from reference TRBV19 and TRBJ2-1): DGGITQSPKYLFRKEGQNVTLSCEQNLNHDAMYWYRQDPGQGLRLIYYSQIVNDFQKGDIAEGYSVSREKKESFPLTVTSAQKNPTAFYLCASSAYNEQFFGPGTRLTVL.

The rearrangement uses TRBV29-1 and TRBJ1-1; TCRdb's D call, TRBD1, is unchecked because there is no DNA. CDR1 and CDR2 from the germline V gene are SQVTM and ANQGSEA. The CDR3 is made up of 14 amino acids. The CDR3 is CSVLQGTVDTEAFF.

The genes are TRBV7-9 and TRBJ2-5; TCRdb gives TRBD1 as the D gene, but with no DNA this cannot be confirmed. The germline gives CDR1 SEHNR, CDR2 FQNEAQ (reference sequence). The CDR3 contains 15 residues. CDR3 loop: CASRTSQGRQETQYF.

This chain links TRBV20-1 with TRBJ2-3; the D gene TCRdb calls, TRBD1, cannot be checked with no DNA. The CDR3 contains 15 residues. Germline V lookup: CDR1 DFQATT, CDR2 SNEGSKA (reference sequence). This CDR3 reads CSARDPGSATDTQYF.